These 9 T cell receptor beta chains originate from one sample sequenced in a study of cytomegalovirus exposure and HLA in healthy donors. PCR involved 60 Vbeta and 13 Jbeta primers. Sequencing was performed with immunoSEQ multiplex PCR; in TCRdb, only in-frame clones are kept and a portion is missing. The sample has approximately 150,000 clones, approximately 80% seen once. The sample consisted of PBMCs. The source is a male donor in good health and CMV-seronegative.

V gene TRBV29-1 combines with J gene TRBJ2-1, with 9 bases identical to TRBD1. The length of the CDR3 is 12 residues. In germline, CDR1 is SQVTM, CDR2 ANQGSEA. J lost 15 bases, V lost 5 bases, and 11 bases had no gene match. The CDR3 nucleotides read TGCAGCGTTCTCACTAACAGGGGGCTTACGTTCTTC. Its translation: CSVLTNRGLTFF.

The V call is TRBV5-1, the J call TRBJ1-1; TRBD1 might be the D (6 bases). CDR3 length: 14 amino acids. Germline-derived CDR1 and CDR2 are SGHRS and YFSETQ. V lost 4 bases, J lost 9 bases, and 19 bases lay in between. The CDR3 sequence: CASSGGGAGKKAFF. The CDR3 DNA follows: TGCGCCAGCAGCGGGGGCGGCGCAGGGAAGAAAGCTTTCTTT.

A few counts support this clone. The chain joins TRBV13 to TRBJ2-1; 12 bases match TRBD2. J lost 2 bases, V lost 3 bases, and 8 bases had no gene match. The germline V gene encodes CDR1 PRHDT and CDR2 FYEKMQ (reference sequence). CDR3 length equals 18 residues. CDR3 nucleotide sequence: TGTGCCAGCAGCTTCGAGACTAGCGGGAGACGCGCCTACAATGAGCAGTTCTTC. As protein: CASSFETSGRRAYNEQFF.

The V call is TRBV7-2, the J call TRBJ2-5; 16 bases align to TRBD2. V shed 4 bases and J 7 bases; nucleotides not matched to a gene: 3. Per germline, CDR1 SGHTA and CDR2 FQGNSA. This CDR3 has 15 amino acids. DNA of the CDR3: TGTGCCAGCAGCTCCGGGACTAGCGGGAGGGCGACCCAGTACTTC. It is translated as CASSSGTSGRATQYF.

This chain uses TRBV7-9 with TRBJ2-7, with a weak D call TRBD2 (7 bases). The germline V gene encodes CDR1 SEHNR and CDR2 FQNEAQ (reference sequence). With 1 base removed from V and 5 bases from J, the gap between germline ends came to 15 bases. The CDR3 runs 15 residues. The CDR3 DNA sequence: TGTGCCAGCAGCTTAGTTCTTCCGGGGGGCAACGAGCAGTACTTC. This translates into CASSLVLPGGNEQYF.

The chain combines TRBV13 with TRBJ2-7; 9 bases are a match to TRBD1. CDR1 is PRHDT and CDR2 is FYEKMQ in the germline V gene (reference sequence). V gave up 5 bases and J gave up 5 bases; unmatched junction bases: 7. This CDR3 region has 14 residues. This CDR3 reads CASSPRDRVHEQYF. Written as DNA, the CDR3 is TGTGCCAGCAGCCCCCGGGACAGGGTCCACGAGCAGTACTTC. The variable domain in full, with the rest retrieved from reference TRBV13 and TRBJ2-7, is AAGVIQSPRHLIKEKRETATLKCYPIPRHDTVYWYQQGPGQDPQFLISFYEKMQSDKGSIPDRFSAQQFSDYHSELNMSSLELGDSALYFCASSPRDRVHEQYFGPGTRLTVT.

This clone was detected once. The sample contains more than one DNA sequence encoding this CDR3. The chain links TRBV6-5 to TRBJ2-5; 7 nucleotides align to TRBD2. This CDR3 has 14 residues. CDR1 is MNHEY and CDR2 is SVGAGI in the germline V gene. The junction had 3 bases not matched to a gene; V was cut back by 0 bases and J by 5 bases. The CDR3 nucleotides read TGTGCCAGCAGTTACTCGTTGGGGGGGGAGACCCAGTACTTC. It codes for CASSYSLGGETQYF.

This clone was recorded a few times. J is TRBJ2-7 and V is TRBV6-6; 13 nucleotides agree with TRBD2. The junction had 5 bases not matched to a gene; V was cut back by 5 bases and J by 7 bases. Per germline, CDR1 MNHNY and CDR2 SVGAGI (reference sequence). This CDR3 comprises 14 residues. In DNA, the CDR3 is TGTGCCAGCAGTGTAACTAGCGGGAGGGGAGAGCAGTACTTC. Residues: CASSVTSGRGEQYF.

The V gene is TRBV28, the J gene TRBJ2-3, with D possibly matching TRBD2 (5 bases). This CDR3 has 14 amino acids. V lost 3 bases to trimming and J lost 6 bases, with 13 bases between them. In germline, CDR1 is MDHEN, CDR2 SYDVKM. Here the CDR3 DNA reads TGTGCCAGCAGTTTCCATTCTCGGACTGATACGCAGTATTTT. Its translation is CASSFHSRTDTQYF. Full variable domain (outside the CDR3, taken from reference TRBV28 and TRBJ2-3): DVKVTQSSRYLVKRTGEKVFLECVQDMDHENMFWYRQDPGLGLRLIYFSYDVKMKEKGDIPEGYSVSREKKERFSLILESASTNQTSMYLCASSFHSRTDTQYFGPGTRLTVL.